Listed below are T cell receptor beta chains from one sample, sequenced in a study of blood T cell repertoires in COVID-19. Method: immunoSEQ multiplex PCR; TCRdb's copy keeps in-frame clones and lacks some. The sample contains about 280,000 clones, roughly 80% of which appear only once. Sequenced: PBMCs or T cells enriched from blood (not recorded which). All receptors come from a man between 35 and 55 years old who had been exposed to COVID-19. CDR3s include the opening cysteine and the closing phenylalanine or tryptophan. D genes are given only for firm matches. A clone size is listed for some rows: how often the clone was seen (once, few, many), or a class if it is expanded.

J gene | D gene | V gene | clone size | CDR3 DNA | CDR3 protein
TRBJ1-2 | TRBD1 | TRBV30 | - | TGTGCCTGGAAGGGACAGGGGGTTCGTGGCTACACCTTC | CAWKGQGVRGYTF
TRBJ1-1 | - | TRBV7-9 | - | TGTGCCAGCAGCCCCCGCGGCGGGGCGCGGGGCACTGAAGCTTTCTTT | CASSPRGGARGTEAFF
TRBJ1-4 | TRBD1 | TRBV5-1 | few | TGCGCCAGCAGCATCCGGGACAGAGAAAAACTGTTTTTT | CASSIRDREKLFF
TRBJ2-7 | - | TRBV5-1 | once | TGCGCCAGCAGCCTGTCTTCTTGGACAGCAATCCACGAGCAGTACTTC | CASSLSSWTAIHEQYF
TRBJ2-7 | TRBD2 | TRBV3-1/TRBV3-2 | once | TGTGCCAGCAGCCAAGGCGGGACTAGCGGGAGGGCCTACGAGCAGTACTTC | CASSQGGTSGRAYEQYF
TRBJ1-4 | - | TRBV7-6 | - | TGTACCAGCAGCCCACAGGTTCAATCAATAAGTGAAAAACTGTTTTTT | CTSSPQVQSISEKLFF
TRBJ2-4 | - | TRBV6-5 | once | TGTGCCAGCCGGCGGCTTGCCAAAAACATTCAGTACTTC | CASRRLAKNIQYF
TRBJ1-4 | - | TRBV6-4 | - | TGTGCCAGCAGGGAGAGCCGAGGAACTAATGAAAAACTGTTTTTT | CASRESRGTNEKLFF
TRBJ1-5 | - | TRBV6-5 | - | TGTGCCAGCAGTCCTTGGTCAGGGGACCAGCCCCAGCATTTT | CASSPWSGDQPQHF
TRBJ2-7 | - | TRBV3-1/TRBV3-2 | - | TGTGCCAGCAGCCCCGCCGGAAATCCGGGCTACGAGCAGTACTTC | CASSPAGNPGYEQYF
TRBJ2-1 | TRBD2 | TRBV5-4 | - | TGTGCCAGCAGCCGACCGGGGGGGAATGAGCAGTTCTTC | CASSRPGGNEQFF
TRBJ2-5 | TRBD1 | TRBV5-1 | - | TGCGCCAGCAGCCGCGACAGGGGAGAGACCCAGTACTTC | CASSRDRGETQYF
TRBJ2-3 | - | TRBV5-1 | - | TGCGCCAGCAGCTCCCAGGGGACAGATACGCAGTATTTT | CASSSQGTDTQYF
TRBJ2-3 | - | TRBV11-1 | - | TGTGCCAGCAGCTTGCTAGACACAGATACGCAGTATTTT | CASSLLDTDTQYF
TRBJ2-1 | - | TRBV6-5 | many | TGTGCCAGCATGCCGACAGTCCCGGTTAGTGATGAGCAGTTCTTC | CASMPTVPVSDEQFF
TRBJ2-4 | - | TRBV14 | - | TGTGCCAGCAGCCAATACGGAGTAGCCAAAAACATTCAGTACTTC | CASSQYGVAKNIQYF
TRBJ2-2 | - | TRBV10-3 | - | TGTGCCATCAGCGCGGCTTGGGTAGTGGGAGGCACCGGGGAGCTGTTTTTT | CAISAAWVVGGTGELFF
TRBJ1-2 | - | TRBV27 | - | TGTGCCAGCAGCCCCCGGACATATTATGATGGCTACACCTTC | CASSPRTYYDGYTF
TRBJ1-1 | TRBD1 | TRBV5-1 | - | TGCGCCAGCAGCAGGGACAGAAAGAACACTGAAGCTTTCTTT | CASSRDRKNTEAFF
TRBJ2-5 | TRBD2 | TRBV4-2 | - | TGTGCCAGCAGCCGAGAGGGCACTAGCGAGCAAGGAGAGACCCAGTACTTC | CASSREGTSEQGETQYF
TRBJ2-5 | TRBD2 | TRBV5-4 | - | TGTGCCAGCAGCTTGGTACCCGGGACTAGCGGGAGTGGGGCCCAGTACTTC | CASSLVPGTSGSGAQYF
TRBJ1-1 | TRBD1 | TRBV29-1 | - | TGCAGCGTTGTAGTAGGGACAGTGGGGACTGAAGCTTTCTTT | CSVVVGTVGTEAFF
TRBJ2-1 | - | TRBV11-3 | - | TGTGCCAGCAGCTTAGGGAGCGGATCCTACAATGAGCAGTTCTTC | CASSLGSGSYNEQFF
TRBJ2-2 | - | TRBV3-1/TRBV3-2 | - | TGTGCCAGCAGCCAAGCGGGCGGGGAGCTGTTTTTT | CASSQAGGELFF
TRBJ2-5 | TRBD2 | TRBV28 | - | TGTGCCAGCAGCACTAGCGGGAGGGCCTGGGAGACCCAGTACTTC | CASSTSGRAWETQYF
TRBJ1-1 | - | TRBV5-1 | - | TGCGCCAGCAGTTCCGGACAGAACACTGAAGCTTTCTTT | CASSSGQNTEAFF
TRBJ1-2 | TRBD1 | TRBV12-3/TRBV12-4 | once | TGTGCCAGCAGTCGACAGGGGGCCGGCTACACCTTC | CASSRQGAGYTF
TRBJ2-7 | TRBD2 | TRBV6-5 | - | TGTGCCAGCACAGCGGGAGGAGGGAACGAGCAGTACTTC | CASTAGGGNEQYF
TRBJ2-7 | TRBD2 | TRBV5-1 | - | TGCGCCAGCAGCTTGTTGTCTAGCGGGAGTCGGGACGAGCAGTACTTC | CASSLLSSGSRDEQYF
TRBJ1-1 | - | TRBV10-2 | once | TGCGCCAGCCAGTTTGCCAGGGACACTGAAGCTTTCTTT | CASQFARDTEAFF
TRBJ2-3 | - | TRBV5-6 | - | TGTGCCAGCAGCTTGGGTTCGGGATCATCGGCAGATACGCAGTATTTT | CASSLGSGSSADTQYF
TRBJ1-4 | TRBD1 | TRBV11-2 | - | TGTGCCGGCAACCGACAGGGGAGAAGTGAAAAACTGTTTTTT | CAGNRQGRSEKLFF
TRBJ2-7 | TRBD1 | TRBV18 | - | TGTGCCAGCTCACCAGGGACAGGGCCCTACGAGCAGTACTTC | CASSPGTGPYEQYF
TRBJ2-3 | TRBD2 | TRBV5-4 | - | TGTGCCAGCAGCTCCCCGAGGGACTACTTTTCTAGCACAGATACGCAGTATTTT | CASSSPRDYFSSTDTQYF
TRBJ1-1 | - | TRBV7-9 | few | TGTGCCAGCAGCTCAGGGGTTGGTTTGTCAGCTTTCTTT | CASSSGVGLSAFF
TRBJ1-1 | - | TRBV30 | - | TGTGCCTGGACCCCTGGGCACCCGAACACTGAAGCTTTCTTT | CAWTPGHPNTEAFF
TRBJ1-4 | TRBD1 | TRBV7-9 | - | TGTGCCAGCAGCCTTTTCGGGGGACAGGGACGAAATGAAAAACTGTTTTTT | CASSLFGGQGRNEKLFF
TRBJ2-7 | - | TRBV6-5 | - | TGTGCCAGCAGTTCGGTCATGGCCTACGAGCAGTACTTC | CASSSVMAYEQYF
TRBJ1-4 | TRBD1 | TRBV11-2 | - | TGTGCCAGCAGCCTAACAGGGGAGGCTAATGAAAAACTGTTTTTT | CASSLTGEANEKLFF
TRBJ1-2 | - | TRBV12-3/TRBV12-4 | - | TGTGCCAGCAGTTTCTCGGGTGTCGGCTACACCTTC | CASSFSGVGYTF
TRBJ1-6 | TRBD1 | TRBV11-2 | - | TGTGCCAGCAGCCGCCCACAGGGGAGCTCACCCCTCCACTTT | CASSRPQGSSPLHF
TRBJ2-3 | - | TRBV3-1/TRBV3-2 | - | TGTGCCAGCAGCCAAACCCCCTGGGGCGGCACAGATACGCAGTATTTT | CASSQTPWGGTDTQYF
TRBJ2-5 | - | TRBV25-1 | - | TGTGCCAGCAGTGGACGGCGGGGAGAGGAGACCCAGTACTTC | CASSGRRGEETQYF
TRBJ2-1 | TRBD2 | TRBV24-1 | - | TGTGCCACCAGTGGCCCGGAGGAAGGCGGGAGGGCCAATGAGCAGTTCTTC | CATSGPEEGGRANEQFF
TRBJ1-2 | TRBD1 | TRBV19 | - | TGTGCCAGTAGCCTCAACTTGGGACAGTATAGCTATGGCTACACCTTC | CASSLNLGQYSYGYTF
TRBJ1-5 | - | TRBV2 | once | TGTGCCAGCAGGGGAGGAGGCAATCAGCCCCAGCATTTT | CASRGGGNQPQHF
TRBJ1-2 | - | TRBV5-6 | - | TGTGCCAGCAGCTCTGTTGGGCAATTGTATGGCTACACCTTC | CASSSVGQLYGYTF
TRBJ1-6 | - | TRBV2 | - | TGTGCCAGCAGGCTGGCCCGTAATTCACCCCTCCACTTT | CASRLARNSPLHF
TRBJ2-2 | TRBD2 | TRBV6-1 | - | TGTGCCAGCAGTGAAGGTGGACTAGGGAGCTACACCGGGGAGCTGTTTTTT | CASSEGGLGSYTGELFF
TRBJ2-1 | TRBD1 | TRBV19 | once | TGTGCCAGTAGTATAATTGACAGGGCCGATGAGCAGTTCTTC | CASSIIDRADEQFF
TRBJ1-5 | TRBD1 | TRBV10-1 | - | TGCGCCAGCAGTGATCGAACGGCGGACAGGGGGAAATATCAGCCCCAGCATTTT | CASSDRTADRGKYQPQHF
TRBJ2-1 | - | TRBV7-8 | - | TGTGCCAGCAGCAACAGGGTTGATGAGCAGTTCTTC | CASSNRVDEQFF
TRBJ2-7 | - | TRBV5-4 | - | TGTGCCAGCAGCTTGATCGGAGGGAACCACGAGCAGTACTTC | CASSLIGGNHEQYF
TRBJ2-7 | TRBD2 | TRBV10-3 | - | TGTGCCATCAGTGAACTTTCCGGGACTAGCGGCTACGAGCAGTACTTC | CAISELSGTSGYEQYF
TRBJ1-2 | - | TRBV10-1 | - | TGCGCCAGCAGTGAGTCCCTGGGGCCGGCTGTGAGATACACCTTC | CASSESLGPAVRYTF
TRBJ2-3 | TRBD2 | TRBV19 | - | TGTGCCAGTAGTGGGACTAGCGGGATTGATACGCAGTATTTT | CASSGTSGIDTQYF
TRBJ2-7 | TRBD2 | TRBV19 | - | TGTGCCAGTAGTTCGAGGCGGGAGGGCCAGTACTTC | CASSSRREGQYF
TRBJ1-5 | TRBD1 | TRBV2 | - | TGTGCCAGCAGTAGACAGGGAAATCAGCCCCAGCATTTT | CASSRQGNQPQHF